The source of this TCR beta chain is a study of OX40 agonist ivuxolimab in advanced cancers. The wider study: Allowance was made for prior anti-PD-1, anti-PD-L1 or anti-CTLA-4 therapy, and about 44% had some. Study-level findings and limits: Not determined was the antigen specificity of the expanded peripheral T cells. CD8+ T cells (on average) carried more expanded clones than CD4+ T cells.

Of note for this clone: Antigen specificity is unknown.

The CDR3 length is 15 residues. V gave up 1 base and J gave up 4 bases, with 14 bases separating them. Germline CDR1 reads SGHDT; CDR2 reads YYEEEE. The repertoire was sequenced with immunoSEQ multiplex PCR; TCRdb's copy has only in-frame clones and lacks some. The table shows fewer than 80,000 clones, with roughly 87% occurring only once. The rearrangement uses TRBV5-6 and TRBJ1-2, with D possibly matching TRBD1 (5 bases). This clonotype was obtained from an adult with an advanced solid tumor such as melanoma, head and neck, liver or kidney cancer. Source: CD4+ or CD8+ T cells sorted from blood, taken in a trial of the OX40 agonist ivuxolimab. Here the CDR3 DNA reads TGTGCCAGCAGCTTGTATGAGGGGAGAAGCTATGGCTACACCTTC. Its protein is CASSLYEGRSYGYTF.